The present TCR beta chain was sequenced within a study of beta chain features in type 1 diabetes. Across the study: Taken together, all samples contributed some 98 million examined sorted cells.

General study points: Small HLA sub-analyses could not settle whether HLA shapes TCRB rearrangement. Researchers report that Type 1 diabetes patients had moderately but significantly shorter TCRB CDR3s across all four CD4+ subsets. Reduced insertions and increased deletions marked VDJ junctions in type 1 diabetes patients.

Regarding this clone: What it binds is unknown.

What was sequenced were expressed TCRB transcripts, since all of the isolated RNA had been reverse transcribed. Profiled with immunoSEQ multiplex PCR; TCRdb holds only in-frame clones, not every one. Seen here are roughly 51,000 clones, under 60% observed once, and the top ten hold about 2.4%. J lost 5 bases, V lost 3 bases, and 4 bases had no gene match. Germline CDR1 reads SGHRS; CDR2 reads YFSETQ. The CDR3 has 14 amino acids. Naive, central memory, regulatory and stem cell-like memory cells within the CD4+ compartment were sorted using CD45RO/CCR7/CD25/CD127/CD95/CD27. The chain employs TRBV5-1 and TRBJ2-7, with TRBD1 matching 11 bases. This TCR derives from a woman aged 40-49 years with type 1 diabetes. The specimen was Tregs from blood. Here the CDR3 DNA reads TGCGCCAGCAGCTCGGGACAGGGGGACGACGAGCAGTACTTC. This gives the protein CASSSGQGDDEQYF.